This T cell receptor (beta chain) was captured in a study of T cells in Graves' hyperthyroidism and ophthalmopathy. In this sample, this clonotype turned up many times. The ends were cut back, 2 bases at V and 7 bases at J, with 11 bases in the middle. From germline, CDR1 is MNHNS and CDR2 SASEGT. This CDR3 comprises 13 residues. Reasons for excluding patients were uncontrolled infection, other autoimmune disease, pregnancy or lactation. Diagnosis relied on clinical symptoms, serum thyroxine and TRAb, thyroid ultrasound and orbital computed tomography. Using 10 ml of fresh peripheral blood, PBMCs were prepared. RNA transcripts yielded amplified TCR beta CDR3 regions. Researchers ran a first-round RT-PCR on the TCR CDR3 using the HTBI primer set. From the multiplex PCR reads, TCRdb called clonotypes with MiXCR, one entry per CDR3 protein. In the table there are around 350,000 distinct CDR3 sequences, about 18% of which are singletons.

The TCR sequence derives from a woman aged 25 to 39 with Graves' hyperthyroidism that later progressed to Graves' ophthalmopathy. The chain joins TRBV6-1 to TRBJ1-2; D unresolved. Sequences were obtained from blood. The CDR3 here is CASSETLAVGYTF. The DNA for the CDR3 is TGTGCCAGCAGTGAAACCCTGGCCGTTGGCTACACCTTC.